Shown below are 26 T cell receptor beta chains from a single sample sequenced in a study of control samples from healthy donors and cancer patients. TCRdb's copy holds only in-frame clones and misses some; the assay was immunoSEQ multiplex PCR. Of 150,000 or so clones in the sample, about 90% were seen once. Sequencing used blood. The receptors derive from a woman aged 25 to 39 in good health.

The chain uses TRBV19 and TRBJ2-2, with TRBD2 matching 14 bases. The germline V gene encodes CDR1 LNHDA and CDR2 SQIVND (reference sequence). Unmatched junction bases numbered 13, after V lost 1 base and J lost 6 bases. This CDR3 spans 20 amino acids. CDR3 protein: CASSIGTLKGLAGVSGELFF. The DNA of the CDR3 is TGTGCCAGTAGTATAGGCACCCTCAAGGGACTAGCGGGAGTTTCCGGGGAGCTGTTTTTT.

This rearrangement joins TRBV5-5 to TRBJ1-5, with D possibly being TRBD1 (5 bases). The CDR3 length is 16 residues. Germline CDR1 reads SGHKS; CDR2 reads YYEKEE (reference sequence). Trimming removed 4 bases from V and 5 bases from J, with 19 bases in between. CDR3 loop: CASSGHWGVMDQPQHF. The CDR3 DNA is TGTGCCAGCAGCGGGCATTGGGGGGTTATGGATCAGCCCCAGCATTTT.

The V gene is TRBV29-1, the J gene TRBJ1-3, with D unclear. The germline gives CDR1 SQVTM, CDR2 ANQGSEA. Trimming left V 7 bases short and J 3 bases short, with 13 bases between. CDR3 length: 13 amino acids. CDR3 in DNA: TGCAGCGGGCTATGGGGTTTTGGAAACACCATATATTTT. It yields the protein CSGLWGFGNTIYF.

The V and J genes are TRBV28 and TRBJ2-1; D is unclear. This CDR3 region has 13 residues. V was shortened by 3 bases and J by 8 bases, with 11 bases between the two germline ends. Germline V gene data show CDR1 as MDHEN and CDR2 as SYDVKM. The CDR3 loop reads CASSFRRAHEQFF. The DNA of the CDR3 is TGTGCCAGCAGTTTTCGAAGGGCACATGAGCAGTTCTTC.

The rearrangement uses TRBV30 and TRBJ2-4; TRBD2 agrees at 10 bases. The V gene end was trimmed by 6 bases and the J gene end by 1 base; junction bases not matched to a gene: 9. Germline-derived CDR1 and CDR2 are GTSNPN and SVGIG (reference sequence). The CDR3 is 16 residues long. As DNA, the CDR3 is TGTGCCTGCACGTTCGTTAGCGGGGGGGCCAAAAACATTCAGTACTTC. As protein: CACTFVSGGAKNIQYF.

This rearrangement joins TRBV10-3 to TRBJ1-1, with a possible D match to TRBD1 (5 bases). The V gene lost 10 bases and the J gene lost 5 bases, with 11 bases spanning the gap. There are 11 residues in the CDR3. The germline V gene encodes CDR1 ENHRY and CDR2 SYGVKD. In nucleotides, the CDR3 is TGTGCCACGACAGCCAAGACTGAAGCTTTCTTT. Translating gives CATTAKTEAFF.

This rearrangement joins TRBV9 to TRBJ2-1, with TRBD2 matching 7 bases. From germline, CDR1 is SGDLS and CDR2 YYNGEE. Trimming removed 0 bases from V and 2 bases from J; junction bases left unmatched: 2. The CDR3 extends over 15 amino acids. CDR3 coding DNA: TGTGCCAGCAGCGTAGGTGGGAGGGCCTACAATGAGCAGTTCTTC. It is translated as CASSVGGRAYNEQFF.

This clone appeared a few times. This chain links TRBV10-2 with TRBJ2-2, with a weak D call TRBD2 (5 bases). The V gene lost 6 bases and the J gene lost 10 bases, with 12 bases spanning the gap. The CDR3 totals 12 residues. CDR1 WSHSY and CDR2 SAAADI come from the germline V gene. CDR3 sequence (DNA): TGCGCCAGCAGGGAGGACGGTGCGGAGCTGTTTTTT. Its protein product is CASREDGAELFF.

The gene calls are TRBV6-5 and TRBJ1-2, with unresolved D. Germline V gene lookup returns CDR1 MNHEY and CDR2 SVGAGI. The CDR3 has 15 residues. V was clipped by 0 bases and J by 7 bases, with 15 bases between them. CDR3 region: CASSYSFSGEGGYTF. CDR3 in DNA: TGTGCCAGCAGTTACTCATTTTCCGGGGAAGGTGGCTACACCTTC.

As DNA, the CDR3 is TGTGCCAGCAGCTTAAAGGGGGGCTCGACCGGGGAGCTGTTTTTT. The encoded protein is CASSLKGGSTGELFF. The chain is built from TRBV7-2 and TRBJ2-2; D might be TRBD1 or TRBD2, each matching 6 bases. The length of the CDR3 is 15 residues. V was shortened by 2 bases and J by 5 bases, with 12 bases between the two germline ends. Per the germline V gene, CDR1 is SGHTA and CDR2 is FQGNSA.

J is TRBJ1-2 and V is TRBV10-2; TRBD1 aligns across 10 bases. Germline CDR1 WSHSY, CDR2 SAAADI. This CDR3 has 16 amino acids. J gave up 0 bases and V 3 bases, and 4 bases lay outside the gene matches. Here the CDR3 DNA reads TGCGCCAGCAGTGATCGGGACAGGGGTTCTAACTATGGCTACACCTTC. Protein product: CASSDRDRGSNYGYTF.

The J gene is TRBJ1-4, the V gene TRBV5-4; possible D gene TRBD1, 5 bases. There are 15 residues in the CDR3. Germline assignment: CDR1 SGHNT and CDR2 YYREEE (reference sequence). V dropped 6 bases and J dropped 8 bases, with 20 bases sitting between them. CDR3 nucleotides: TGTGCCAGCACCCCAACAGGAGGCGGCAGAGAAAAACTGTTTTTT. Amino acid sequence: CASTPTGGGREKLFF.

This clone was detected once. The chain has TRBV2 and TRBJ2-3, with 8 positions matching TRBD2. Germline CDR1 and CDR2: SNHLY and FYNNEI. The CDR3 has 16 amino acids. The ends lost 2 bases at V and 2 bases at J; junction bases unmatched: 6. The CDR3 region has the DNA TGTGCCAGCAGTGAAATGGTAGCGGGGCCCACAGATACGCAGTATTTT. This sequence encodes CASSEMVAGPTDTQYF.

CDR3 sequence: CASSPGTSNQPQHF. In DNA form, the CDR3 reads TGTGCCAGCAGCCCCGGGACATCTAATCAGCCCCAGCATTTT. J is TRBJ1-5 and V is TRBV6-5; tentative D call: TRBD1 (6 bases). The CDR3 has 14 amino acids. V was cut by 6 bases and J by 4 bases, with 13 bases left in between. Germline V CDR1 and CDR2: MNHEY, SVGAGI.

The chain uses TRBV18 and TRBJ1-2; 9 positions agree with TRBD1. The V gene end was trimmed by 3 bases and the J gene end by 6 bases; junction bases not matched to a gene: 5. CDR1 and CDR2 from the germline V gene are KGHSH and LQKENI. The CDR3 consists of 14 residues. The chain's CDR3 is CASSPGQGPDGYTF. The CDR3 DNA follows: TGTGCCAGCTCACCGGGACAGGGACCAGATGGCTACACCTTC.

V is TRBV19 and J is TRBJ1-1; a possible D gene is TRBD1 (5 bases). With 3 bases removed from V and 7 bases from J, the gap between germline ends came to 12 bases. This CDR3 has 13 residues. The germline V gene has CDR1 LNHDA and CDR2 SQIVND (reference sequence). CDR3 DNA sequence: TGTGCCAGTAGTATCTCCCAGGGCATTGAAGCTTTCTTT. Protein product: CASSISQGIEAFF.

J is TRBJ2-7 and V is TRBV7-9, with TRBD1 matching over 9 bases. Losses at the gene ends were 5 bases for V and 1 base for J; bases not matched to a gene: 6. The CDR3 length is 15 residues. Germline CDR1 is SEHNR and CDR2 is FQNEAQ (reference sequence). CDR3 DNA: TGTGCCAGCAGCCCACGAGGGACAGGGTCCTACGAGCAGTACTTC. Translation gives CASSPRGTGSYEQYF.

CDR3 loop: CAWARDSSYNEQFF. Here the CDR3 DNA reads TGTGCCTGGGCCCGGGACAGTTCCTACAATGAGCAGTTCTTC. The chain carries TRBV30 and TRBJ2-1, with 7 bases aligning to TRBD1. The CDR3 sequence is 14 residues long. J gave up 1 base and V 5 bases, and 5 bases lay outside the gene matches. Germline V gene sequence: CDR1 GTSNPN, CDR2 SVGIG (reference sequence). Complete variable domain (other parts from reference TRBV30 and TRBJ2-1): SQTIHQWPATLVQPVGSPLSLECTVEGTSNPNLYWYRQAAGRGLQLLFYSVGIGQISSEVPQNLSASRPQDRQFILSSKKLLLSDSGFYLCAWARDSSYNEQFFGPGTRLTVL.

The rearrangement joins TRBV4-2 to TRBJ2-7; D tentatively fits TRBD1 or TRBD2 (6 bases each). Looked up from germline, CDR1 is LGHNA and CDR2 is YNFKEQ. The CDR3 totals 17 residues. The V end lost 3 bases, the J end lost 2 bases, and 20 bases lay between the germline ends. CDR3 in amino acids: CASSQVEGGHSPYEQYF. CDR3 DNA sequence: TGTGCCAGCAGCCAGGTCGAGGGGGGACATAGCCCCTACGAGCAGTACTTC.

This clone was detected once. The rearrangement joins TRBV7-5 to TRBJ2-7; the D segment call TRBD2 is taken from the table without a DNA check. TRBV7-5 constitutes a pseudogene. The CDR3 consists of 14 residues. The CDR3 DNA sequence: TGTGTCAGATTGGGCCGGAGGGTATCCTACGAGCAGTACGTC. This translates into CVRLGRRVSYEQYV.

This chain uses TRBV7-2 with TRBJ1-4; D perhaps matches TRBD1 (5 bases). Trimming left V 3 bases short and J 2 bases short, with 7 bases between. The CDR3 covers 14 residues. Germline CDR1 and CDR2: SGHTA and FQGNSA. The CDR3 DNA is TGTGCCAGCAGCTTCGGGGCGACTAATGAAAAACTGTTTTTT. This codes for CASSFGATNEKLFF. Together with reference TRBV7-2 and TRBJ1-4, the CDR3 gives the full variable domain: GAGVSQSPSNKVTEKGKDVELRCDPISGHTALYWYRQSLGQGLEFLIYFQGNSAPDKSGLPSDRFSAERTGGSVSTLTIQRTQQEDSAVYLCASSFGATNEKLFFGSGTQLSVL.

The chain carries TRBV28 and TRBJ2-1, with D uncertain. Trimming pared 8 bases from V and 0 bases from J, leaving 11 bases between. Germline CDR1 MDHEN, CDR2 SYDVKM. The CDR3 totals 14 residues. In DNA form, the CDR3 reads TGTGCCAGCTCCCCCGCAAGCTCCTACAATGAGCAGTTCTTC. Its protein product is CASSPASSYNEQFF.

This clone was seen once. This chain links TRBV24-1 with TRBJ2-2; 7 bases are a match to TRBD2. The ends lost 6 bases at V and 1 base at J; junction bases unmatched: 4. Germline V gene sequence: CDR1 KGHDR, CDR2 SFDVKD. The CDR3 runs to 15 residues. CDR3 in DNA: TGTGCCACCAGTAATATAGCGGGGAACACCGGGGAGCTGTTTTTT. Its protein product is CATSNIAGNTGELFF.

This clone was observed once. V usage is TRBV24-1 and J usage is TRBJ2-1; D gene unclear. This CDR3 comprises 12 residues. The germline CDR1 and CDR2 sequences are KGHDR and SFDVKD. V dropped 6 bases and J dropped 6 bases, with 8 bases sitting between them. The chain's CDR3 is CATSISGNEQFF. The CDR3 nucleotides read TGTGCCACCAGTATCTCTGGCAATGAGCAGTTCTTC.

The rearrangement uses TRBV5-4 and TRBJ1-6, with TRBD1 as a possible D gene (6 bases). Trimming took 4 bases from V and 7 from J, leaving 15 bases between them. Per the germline V gene, CDR1 is SGHNT and CDR2 is YYREEE (reference sequence). The CDR3 has 15 residues. The CDR3 here is CASSAGTSGNSPLHF. The DNA of the CDR3 is TGTGCCAGCAGCGCCGGGACATCAGGGAATTCACCCCTCCACTTT.

The CDR3 DNA is TGTGCCAGCAGCCAAGATGGATCGAGCCCGAAGACCCAGTACTTC. Its translation: CASSQDGSSPKTQYF. This chain connects TRBV3-1 (or the pseudogene TRBV3-2) to TRBJ2-5, with D unclear. CDR3 length: 15 residues. Trimming shortened V by 0 bases and J by 6 bases, and 14 bases separated the two germline ends. CDR1 LGHDT and CDR2 YNNKEL come from the germline V gene (reference sequence).